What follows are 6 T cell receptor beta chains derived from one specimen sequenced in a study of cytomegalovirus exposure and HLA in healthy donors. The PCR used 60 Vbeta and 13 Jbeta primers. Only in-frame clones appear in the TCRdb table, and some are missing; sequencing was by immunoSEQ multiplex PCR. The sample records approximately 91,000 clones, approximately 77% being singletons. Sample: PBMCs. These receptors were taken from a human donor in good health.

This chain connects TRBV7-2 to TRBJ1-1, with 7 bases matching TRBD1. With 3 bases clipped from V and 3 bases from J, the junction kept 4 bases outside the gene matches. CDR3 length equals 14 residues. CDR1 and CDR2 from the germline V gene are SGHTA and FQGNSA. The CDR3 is CASSFGTAHTEAFF. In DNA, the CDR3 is TGTGCCAGCAGCTTCGGGACAGCCCACACTGAAGCTTTCTTT.

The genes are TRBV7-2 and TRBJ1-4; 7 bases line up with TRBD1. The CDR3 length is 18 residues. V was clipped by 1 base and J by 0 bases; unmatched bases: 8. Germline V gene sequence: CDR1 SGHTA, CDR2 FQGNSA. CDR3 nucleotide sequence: TGTGCCAGCAGCTTAGGGTACAGGGGCCGTGCAACTAATGAAAAACTGTTTTTT. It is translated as CASSLGYRGRATNEKLFF.

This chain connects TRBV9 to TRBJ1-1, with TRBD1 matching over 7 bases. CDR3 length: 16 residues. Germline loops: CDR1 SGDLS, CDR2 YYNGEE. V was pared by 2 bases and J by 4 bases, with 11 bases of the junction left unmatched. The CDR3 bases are TGTGCCAGCAGCGTGGCTGCCGGGCAGGGGGGCACTGAAGCTTTCTTT. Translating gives CASSVAAGQGGTEAFF.

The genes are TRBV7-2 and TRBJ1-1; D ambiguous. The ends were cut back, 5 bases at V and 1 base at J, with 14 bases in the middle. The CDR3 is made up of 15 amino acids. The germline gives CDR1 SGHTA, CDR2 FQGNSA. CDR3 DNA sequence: TGTGCCAGCAGCCTAACCCCGACACCGAACACTGAAGCTTTCTTT. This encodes CASSLTPTPNTEAFF.

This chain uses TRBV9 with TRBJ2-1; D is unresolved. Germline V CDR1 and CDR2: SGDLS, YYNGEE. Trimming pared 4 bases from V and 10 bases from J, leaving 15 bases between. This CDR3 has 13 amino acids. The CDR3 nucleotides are TGTGCCAGCAGCCCCCCGAACTCTGTGGAGCAGTTCTTC. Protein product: CASSPPNSVEQFF.

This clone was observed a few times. CDR3 region: CASSLGTSSSYEQYF. The CDR3 DNA sequence: TGCGCCAGCAGCTTGGGGACTAGCAGCTCCTACGAGCAGTACTTC. This chain links TRBV5-1 with TRBJ2-7; 8 positions match TRBD2. The V gene's germline CDR1 is SGHRS and CDR2 YFSETQ. The CDR3 is made up of 15 amino acids. J was trimmed by 0 bases and V by 0 bases; bases with no gene match: 2.